A selection of T cell receptor beta chains follows, all from one sample in a study of blood T cell repertoires in COVID-19. TCRdb keeps only in-frame clones here, not all; method: immunoSEQ multiplex PCR. The sample lists around 450,000 clones, around 90% occurring once. Sequencing was carried out using PBMCs or T cells enriched from blood (not recorded which). These receptors were taken from a woman between 18 and 29 years old who had recovered from COVID-19. Each CDR3 is given with its conserved first and last residue. D genes are given only for firm matches. Not all rows give a size; the values are once, few, many and, for expanded clones, a class.

clone_size	v_call	j_call	d_call	cdr3_nt	cdr3_aa
NA	TRBV3-1/TRBV3-2	TRBJ2-3	NA	TGTGCCAGCAGCCAAGGCCCTAGCTTCGATACGCAGTATTTT	CASSQGPSFDTQYF
NA	TRBV12-3/TRBV12-4	TRBJ1-2	NA	TGTGCCAGCAGTCTCAGGACAGACTATGGCTACACCTTC	CASSLRTDYGYTF
NA	TRBV7-2	TRBJ1-1	TRBD1	TGTGCCAGCAGCCGGTCAGGGGGAGTGTCTGAAGCTTTCTTT	CASSRSGGVSEAFF
NA	TRBV18	TRBJ1-6	TRBD1	TGTGCCAGCTCATGGGACAGGGGAAATTCACCCCTCCACTTT	CASSWDRGNSPLHF
few	TRBV4-2	TRBJ1-4	NA	TGTGCCAGCAGCCGAGGGATCGGTGAAACTAATGAAAAACTGTTTTTT	CASSRGIGETNEKLFF
NA	TRBV2	TRBJ2-5	TRBD1	TGTGCCAGCAGCGGGGACAGTCAAGAGACCCAGTACTTC	CASSGDSQETQYF
NA	TRBV30	TRBJ1-1	NA	TGTGCCGGCACCGGGGGCACTGAAGCTTTCTTT	CAGTGGTEAFF
NA	TRBV7-9	TRBJ2-5	TRBD2	TGTGCCAGCAGCCCGATGGGGGGGGAGACCCAGTACTTC	CASSPMGGETQYF
few	TRBV2	TRBJ1-3	TRBD1	TGTGCCAGCAGTATCGCAGGGGGTGGAAACACCATATATTTT	CASSIAGGGNTIYF
NA	TRBV6-5	TRBJ1-5	NA	TGTGCCAGCAGCCGGGGGGGCAGGAATCAGCCCCAGCATTTT	CASSRGGRNQPQHF
NA	TRBV7-2	TRBJ2-7	NA	TGTGCCAGCAGCTCCGGATACAGGGGAGGCGAGCAGTACTTC	CASSSGYRGGEQYF
NA	TRBV5-1	TRBJ1-6	TRBD1	TGCGCCAGCAGCTTACAGGGGGCCGGGGATTCACCCCTCCACTTT	CASSLQGAGDSPLHF
NA	TRBV12-3/TRBV12-4	TRBJ2-3	NA	TGTGCCAGCAGTTTACTAGCGAGTACGCAGTATTTT	CASSLLASTQYF
few	TRBV4-2	TRBJ2-7	TRBD2	TGTGCCAGCAGCCAGTCCGGGACTAGCGGAAGGGAGCAGTACTTC	CASSQSGTSGREQYF
few	TRBV3-1/TRBV3-2	TRBJ1-5	TRBD1	TGTGCCAGCAGCTCCGGGACAGGGAGACAGCCCCAGCATTTT	CASSSGTGRQPQHF
NA	TRBV18	TRBJ2-5	TRBD1	TGTGCCAGCTCATTCACAGGGGGCAAAAATACGGAGACCCAGTACTTC	CASSFTGGKNTETQYF
NA	TRBV7-2	TRBJ2-2	TRBD1	TGTGCCAGCAGCTCCGGGACAGGGTACGGGGAGCTGTTTTTT	CASSSGTGYGELFF
NA	TRBV30	TRBJ1-4	TRBD1	TGTGCCTGGAGGGTAACAGGGGTACGGGCAGAACTGTTTTTT	CAWRVTGVRAELFF
NA	TRBV11-2	TRBJ1-4	NA	TGTGCCAGCAGCTTATTAAGGACAGACAATGAAAAACTGTTTTTT	CASSLLRTDNEKLFF
once	TRBV5-1	TRBJ2-3	NA	TGCGCCAGCAGCTTGGAGCCCGTACGAGGCACAGATACGCAGTATTTT	CASSLEPVRGTDTQYF
NA	TRBV13	TRBJ1-2	TRBD1	TGTGCCAGCAGCTTCGGGACAGGCTATGGCTACACCTTC	CASSFGTGYGYTF
NA	TRBV5-1	TRBJ1-1	NA	TGCGCCAGCAGCTTGGCACCGGGTGAAGCTTTCTTT	CASSLAPGEAFF
few	TRBV4-2	TRBJ1-5	NA	TGTGCCAGCAGCCTAGTGGTCCAGGGTCATCAGCCCCAGCATTTT	CASSLVVQGHQPQHF
NA	TRBV5-1	TRBJ1-2	NA	TGCGCCAGCAGCGCGGACGGACTAAAAAGCTACACCTTC	CASSADGLKSYTF
NA	TRBV29-1	TRBJ2-7	TRBD1	TGCAGCGTCAGACAGGGGGTTTCCTCCTACGAGCAGTACTTC	CSVRQGVSSYEQYF
NA	TRBV5-6	TRBJ1-3	NA	TGTGCCAGCAGGTTCGGAGGGGCCGGAAACACCATATATTTT	CASRFGGAGNTIYF
NA	TRBV6-5	TRBJ2-7	TRBD1	TGTGCCACCCAGGACAGGCTCTACGAGCAGTACTTC	CATQDRLYEQYF
NA	TRBV5-1	TRBJ1-2	NA	TGCGCCAGCAACAACGGGGGTGGGCAGGGTCAAGGCTACACCTTC	CASNNGGGQGQGYTF
NA	TRBV24-1	TRBJ2-2	TRBD2	TGTGCCACCAGTGATTCGGGGGGGAGGAACTGGGCCACCGGGGAGCTGTTTTTT	CATSDSGGRNWATGELFF
NA	TRBV5-1	TRBJ2-7	TRBD1	TGCGCCAGCAGCCCCGCCGGGACAGGGGATCGCGAGCAGTACTTC	CASSPAGTGDREQYF
once	TRBV2	TRBJ1-1	TRBD1	TGTGCCAGCAGTTTATACGACAGGGCTGGTGCTTTCTTT	CASSLYDRAGAFF
NA	TRBV5-1	TRBJ2-3	TRBD2	TGCGCCAGCAGCTCTAGCGGGAATCTATACACAGATACGCAGTATTTT	CASSSSGNLYTDTQYF
NA	TRBV19	TRBJ2-1	NA	TGTGCCAGTAGTGGGGAGAGCTCCTACAATGAGCAGTTCTTC	CASSGESSYNEQFF
NA	TRBV24-1	TRBJ2-3	TRBD1	TGTGCCACCAGTGATCAACGGGACAGGGTGGCAGATACGCAGTATTTT	CATSDQRDRVADTQYF
NA	TRBV4-1	TRBJ2-2	NA	TGCGCCAGCAGCCAAGATATGGCGGGGCTGGCCACCGGGGAGCTGTTTTTT	CASSQDMAGLATGELFF
NA	TRBV28	TRBJ2-1	NA	TGTGCCAGCAGTTTTAGGGGTTCTTACAATGAGCAGTTCTTC	CASSFRGSYNEQFF
NA	TRBV11-2	TRBJ1-2	TRBD1	TGTGCCACCCCCGGGACAGGGGGCGGTAACTATGGCTACACCTTC	CATPGTGGGNYGYTF